The 25 T cell receptor beta chains below come from one sample, sequenced in a study of metastatic and nonmetastatic thyroid tumors. Through MiXCR, TCRdb re-clonotyped the PCR reads. The table shows 72,000 or so clones, with more than 15% occurring only once. Not a single patient had been given any form of treatment at any point before undergoing thyroid surgery. The specimen was blood. The source of these receptors is a female donor with papillary thyroid cancer or a benign thyroid nodule (not recorded which). Some clones in this sample may be carry-over from other donors' samples.

As DNA, the CDR3 is TGCAGCGTCCGGCGGCAGCCCGGCGGAAAAGAGACCCAGTACTTC. Its translation is CSVRRQPGGKETQYF. The chain uses TRBV29-1 and TRBJ2-5; D gene ambiguous. Trimming took 6 bases from V and 3 from J, leaving 20 bases between them. This CDR3 has 15 amino acids. In germline, CDR1 is SQVTM, CDR2 ANQGSEA.

This clone was seen at least ten times. This chain's CDR3 is CASSPGTGGHEQYF. The CDR3 DNA is TGTGCCAGCAGCCCCGGGACAGGGGGCCACGAGCAGTACTTC. The chain has TRBV11-2 and TRBJ2-7, with TRBD1 matching 12 bases. Trimming took 5 bases from V and 5 from J; bases not matched to a gene: 4. The CDR3 is made up of 14 amino acids. Germline CDR1 is SGHAT and CDR2 is FQNNGV.

For this clone: Different DNA sequences within this sample yield the same CDR3. This chain joins TRBV18 and TRBJ2-3; no firm D call. Trimming took off 0 bases at V and 2 bases at J, with 3 bases between the two ends. Germline CDR1 is KGHSH and CDR2 is LQKENI. The CDR3 runs to 13 residues. The CDR3 is CASSPPVTDTQYF. The CDR3 region has the DNA TGTGCCAGCTCACCACCGGTCACAGATACGCAGTATTTT.

V usage is TRBV5-6 and J usage is TRBJ1-5, with TRBD1 matching 7 bases. From germline, CDR1 is SGHDT and CDR2 YYEEEE. Trimming took 2 bases from V and 4 from J; bases not matched to a gene: 6. The CDR3 is made up of 15 amino acids. The CDR3 loop is CASSLRGQWNQPQHF. The CDR3 coding sequence is TGTGCCAGCAGCTTACGGGGACAGTGGAATCAGCCCCAGCATTTT.

In this sample, this clone turned up many times. CDR3 protein: CSAARGGDTEAFF. The CDR3 region has the DNA TGCAGTGCAGCCAGGGGGGGGGACACTGAAGCTTTCTTT. The chain combines TRBV20-1 with TRBJ1-1, with 7 bases aligning to TRBD1. Germline V gives CDR1 DFQATT, CDR2 SNEGSKA (reference sequence). The V gene end was trimmed by 6 bases and the J gene end by 3 bases; junction bases not matched to a gene: 7. This CDR3 has 13 residues.

This clone was observed at least ten times. The rearrangement links TRBV6-6 to TRBJ2-7; D is perhaps TRBD2 (5 bases). CDR3 length equals 15 residues. The ends were cut back, 1 base at V and 0 bases at J, with 10 bases in the middle. CDR1 is MNHNY and CDR2 is SVGAGI in the germline V gene (reference sequence). This CDR3 is CASSYFEGSSYEQYF. The CDR3 DNA follows: TGTGCCAGCAGTTACTTCGAGGGAAGCTCCTACGAGCAGTACTTC.

This clone was seen many times. The J gene is TRBJ2-7, the V gene TRBV7-8, with D perhaps given as TRBD1 or TRBD2 (5 bases each). CDR1 and CDR2 from the germline V gene are SGHVS and FQNEAQ. The V end was cut by 4 bases, the J end by 0 bases, with 10 bases between. This CDR3 contains 14 residues. The CDR3 here is CASSWDPGSYEQYF. DNA for the CDR3: TGTGCCAGCAGCTGGGACCCGGGCTCCTACGAGCAGTACTTC.

V and J are TRBV5-4 and TRBJ2-1, with a tentative D call TRBD1 (6 bases). The CDR3 has 13 residues. Trimming shortened V by 0 bases and J by 9 bases, and 10 bases separated the two germline ends. Per the germline V gene, CDR1 is SGHNT and CDR2 is YYREEE (reference sequence). CDR3 bases: TGTGCCAGCAGCTTGGACAGGGTGAGTGAGCAGTTCTTC. This translates into CASSLDRVSEQFF.

At least ten counts were recorded for this clone. The V call is TRBV20-1, the J call TRBJ1-1, with no clear D. Trimming cost V 6 bases and J 6 bases, with 20 bases left between them. The CDR3 covers 14 residues. Germline V gene data show CDR1 as DFQATT and CDR2 as SNEGSKA (reference sequence). CDR3 nucleotides: TGCAGTGCCCAACCGGGCCCCGAGAGGGCTGAAGCTTTCTTT. This encodes CSAQPGPERAEAFF.

The V call is TRBV7-8, the J call TRBJ2-2; 9 bases map to TRBD1. The junction had 5 bases not matched to a gene; V was cut back by 3 bases and J by 6 bases. Germline CDR1 reads SGHVS; CDR2 reads FQNEAQ. This CDR3 contains 15 residues. This chain's CDR3 is CASSLGTGYSGELFF. The CDR3 DNA sequence: TGTGCCAGCAGCTTGGGGACAGGGTATTCCGGGGAGCTGTTTTTT.

The rearrangement joins TRBV30 to TRBJ1-5, with unresolved D. V lost 0 bases, J lost 7 bases, and 10 bases lay in between. This CDR3 contains 13 residues. Germline CDR1 and CDR2: GTSNPN and SVGIG (reference sequence). The CDR3 nucleotides are TGTGCCTGGAGTGTATCGGGGAGCCAGCCCCAGCATTTT. Translation: CAWSVSGSQPQHF.

This sequence joins TRBV20-1 and TRBJ1-1; D not resolved. V was trimmed by 2 bases and J by 3 bases, leaving 13 bases between them. The germline V gene has CDR1 DFQATT and CDR2 SNEGSKA (reference sequence). CDR3 size: 14 residues. The CDR3 loop is CSARQVFSYTEAFF. The CDR3 nucleotides are TGCAGTGCTAGACAGGTCTTCTCCTACACTGAAGCTTTCTTT.

This chain connects TRBV20-1 to TRBJ2-3; the match to TRBD1 covers 7 bases. CDR3 length: 13 residues. Trimming took 5 bases from V and 4 from J; bases not matched to a gene: 6. Germline lookup yields CDR1 DFQATT and CDR2 SNEGSKA (reference sequence). Written as DNA, the CDR3 is TGCAGTGCTTCGACAGGGTTACCAGATACGCAGTATTTT. Protein product: CSASTGLPDTQYF.

Turning to this clone: This may be a read error, as it is one base from a much larger clone. The rearrangement uses TRBV2 and TRBJ1-6, with 7 bases matching TRBD1. After removal of 7 bases from V and 8 bases from J, the junction contained 14 bases not matched to a gene. The CDR3 is made up of 16 amino acids. Germline values: CDR1 SNHLY, CDR2 FYNNEI. CDR3 DNA: TGTGCCAGCATAACTTCGACAGGGTCAATTGATTCACCCCTCCACTTT. Its protein is CASITSTGSIDSPLHF.

This clone was recorded at least ten times. The CDR3 here is CASSRTGGHEQFF. The DNA of the CDR3 is TGTGCCAGCAGCAGGACAGGGGGCCATGAGCAGTTCTTC. The rearrangement joins TRBV9 to TRBJ2-1; 11 bases map to TRBD1. Trimming at V came to 4 bases and at J to 8 bases, leaving 2 bases not matched to a gene. This CDR3 spans 13 amino acids. Germline V gene sequence: CDR1 SGDLS, CDR2 YYNGEE.

The table lists this clone with a few counts. The J gene is TRBJ2-2, the V gene TRBV6-1; D call uncertain. Deletions cut 2 bases from V and 3 bases from J, with 10 bases between. Germline assignment: CDR1 MNHNS and CDR2 SASEGT. The CDR3 covers 15 residues. CDR3 coding DNA: TGTGCCAGCAGTGAATCGGTCGGGTACACCGGGGAGCTGTTTTTT. This codes for CASSESVGYTGELFF.

This clone was picked up many times. The chain combines TRBV27 with TRBJ2-7; 7 nucleotides match TRBD1. Unmatched junction bases numbered 13, after V lost 8 bases and J lost 9 bases. The CDR3 consists of 13 residues. The V gene's germline CDR1 is MNHEY and CDR2 SMNVEV (reference sequence). The CDR3 reads CASRARDSLGQYF. The DNA of the CDR3 is TGTGCCAGCCGGGCCAGGGACAGTCTAGGGCAGTACTTC.

V is TRBV20-1 and J is TRBJ1-3; D not certain. The CDR3 has 14 amino acids. Germline loops: CDR1 DFQATT, CDR2 SNEGSKA (reference sequence). V was shortened by 6 bases and J by 0 bases, with 12 bases between the two germline ends. The CDR3 coding sequence is TGCAGTGCCCACGACGCGGGCTCTGGAAACACCATATATTTT. Translation gives CSAHDAGSGNTIYF.

This clone showed up just once. The V and J genes are TRBV3-1 and TRBJ2-3; 8 nucleotides agree with TRBD2. The CDR3 loop spans 13 amino acids. The junction had 2 bases not matched to a gene; V was cut back by 5 bases and J by 4 bases. CDR1 is LGHDT, CDR2 YNNKEL, per germline (reference sequence). Here the CDR3 reads CASSSTSADTQYF. DNA of the CDR3: TGTGCCAGCAGCTCGACTAGCGCAGATACGCAGTATTTT.

The chain couples TRBV6-6 to TRBJ1-2, with 7 positions matching TRBD1. Germline assignment: CDR1 MNHNY and CDR2 SVGAGI (reference sequence). The CDR3 covers 15 residues. V shed 2 bases, J shed 6 bases, and the junction held 9 bases outside the gene matches. CDR3 residues: CASSYRDRDRDGYTF. DNA of the CDR3: TGTGCCAGCAGTTACAGAGACAGGGACCGCGATGGCTACACCTTC.

This clone was found many times. The CDR3 is CASSLGVSETQYF. The DNA of the CDR3 is TGTGCCAGCAGCTTAGGAGTCAGTGAGACCCAGTACTTC. V gene TRBV7-9 combines with J gene TRBJ2-5; unclear D gene. The CDR3 is 13 residues long. Trimming left V 1 base short and J 5 bases short, with 8 bases between. Germline loops: CDR1 SEHNR, CDR2 FQNEAQ (reference sequence).

This clone was seen only a few times. Sequence at one end of the junction differs from germline and may be a read error. This sequence joins TRBV6-1 and TRBJ1-5; D is ambiguous. The CDR3 totals 14 residues. Looked up from germline, CDR1 is MNHNS and CDR2 is SASEGT. The CDR3 spells CASSESPGNHPQHF. CDR3 bases: TGTGCCAGCAGTGAATCCCCCGGCAATCATCCCCAGCATTTT.

Turning to this clone: In the same sample, other DNA sequences code for this CDR3. CDR3 in DNA: TGTGGTGGGGAGTCTGCTGGCTACACCTTC. This codes for CGGESAGYTF. The V and J genes are TRBV30 and TRBJ1-2; D call uncertain. This CDR3 spans 10 amino acids. CDR1 and CDR2 (germline): GTSNPN, SVGIG (reference sequence).

The chain couples TRBV5-1 to TRBJ2-7, with D possibly matching TRBD1 (6 bases). Between the trimmed V and J ends, which lost 1 base and 2 bases, there was a span of 13 bases. CDR3 length: 15 amino acids. The germline V gene has CDR1 SGHRS and CDR2 YFSETQ. As DNA, the CDR3 is TGCGCCAGCAGCTTGACAGGGTTCCTCACCTACGAGCAGTACTTC. This encodes CASSLTGFLTYEQYF.

The chain couples TRBV19 to TRBJ2-7; 8 positions match TRBD1. Germline CDR1 is LNHDA and CDR2 is SQIVND (reference sequence). The CDR3 contains 13 residues. Trimming cost V 11 bases and J 2 bases; bases outside gene matches: 8. CDR3 sequence: CAAVRGPTYEQYF. The CDR3 DNA sequence: TGTGCCGCGGTCAGGGGGCCCACCTACGAGCAGTACTTC. The entire variable domain, with the rest obtained from reference TRBV19 and TRBJ2-7, is as follows: DGGITQSPKYLFRKEGQNVTLSCEQNLNHDAMYWYRQDPGQGLRLIYYSQIVNDFQKGDIAEGYSVSREKKESFPLTVTSAQKNPTAFYLCAAVRGPTYEQYFGPGTRLTVT.